What follows are 8 T cell receptor beta chains derived from one specimen sequenced in a study of blood T cell repertoires in COVID-19 (dated by TCRdb to about 2020). The library was prepared using the immunoSEQ multiplex PCR assay. TCRdb took over this immuneACCESS table, retaining in-frame rearrangements with V and J assigned. Such tables are incomplete; in checked studies, under half of the missing clones stem from an unresolved V gene, and the remainder is unexplained. The table for this sample lists some 260,000 clones; roughly 84% of them were counted only once. Roughly 3.1% of the sample is taken by the ten largest. Sequencing input: peripheral blood. The receptors were gathered from a woman aged 18-30 years with acute or convalescent COVID-19.

This clone was counted a few times. The V and J genes are TRBV7-2 and TRBJ2-2; perhaps TRBD2 as D (6 bases). This CDR3 has 16 amino acids. Germline V gene sequence: CDR1 SGHTA, CDR2 FQGNSA. V gave up 1 base and J gave up 6 bases, with 15 bases separating them. The CDR3 loop reads CASSLVSSAYAGELFF. DNA of the CDR3: TGTGCCAGCAGCTTAGTCTCTAGCGCCTACGCCGGGGAGCTGTTTTTT.

The chain recombines TRBV28 with TRBJ1-2; no clear D gene. There are 12 residues in the CDR3. Germline CDR1 is MDHEN and CDR2 is SYDVKM. Between the trimmed V and J ends, which lost 6 bases and 4 bases, there was a span of 9 bases. In DNA form, the CDR3 reads TGTGCCAGCAGCCGCGACATCTATGGCTACACCTTC. This gives the protein CASSRDIYGYTF.

V is TRBV28 and J is TRBJ1-5; 7 bases are a match to TRBD1. The CDR3 contains 13 residues. Trimming removed 7 bases from V and 7 bases from J; junction bases left unmatched: 7. CDR1 is MDHEN, CDR2 SYDVKM, per germline. As DNA, the CDR3 is TGTGCCAGCAAGAGAGGGGGCGGGCAGCCCCAGCATTTT. Its translation is CASKRGGGQPQHF.

The chain carries TRBV7-2 and TRBJ2-2; a weak D match, TRBD2 (5 bases). Trimming pared 4 bases from V and 3 bases from J, leaving 12 bases between. The germline gives CDR1 SGHTA, CDR2 FQGNSA. The CDR3 is 15 residues long. The CDR3 reads CASSSQPGDTGELFF. The CDR3 DNA reads TGTGCCAGCAGCTCACAGCCCGGGGACACCGGGGAGCTGTTTTTT.

This clone was detected once. The V and J genes are TRBV19 and TRBJ1-5, with TRBD1 matching over 7 bases. The germline V gene encodes CDR1 LNHDA and CDR2 SQIVND (reference sequence). The J segment lost 1 base and the V segment lost 4 bases, leaving 7 bases of the junction unmatched. This CDR3 contains 16 residues. The CDR3: CASSTTGVPSNQPQHF. As DNA, the CDR3 is TGTGCCAGTAGTACAACAGGGGTCCCGAGCAATCAGCCCCAGCATTTT.

The chain links TRBV28 to TRBJ1-2, with 7 bases fitting TRBD1. The junction had 4 bases not matched to a gene; V was cut back by 2 bases and J by 4 bases. The CDR3 has 14 residues. Per germline, CDR1 MDHEN and CDR2 SYDVKM. The CDR3, as DNA: TGTGCCAGCAGTTTAGTGCAGGGGGGCTATGGCTACACCTTC. Encoded protein: CASSLVQGGYGYTF.

The chain couples TRBV24-1 to TRBJ2-1; 9 bases align to TRBD1. Germline-derived CDR1 and CDR2 are KGHDR and SFDVKD. The CDR3 sequence is 16 residues long. The V segment lost 2 bases and the J segment 3 bases; nucleotides outside the gene matches: 4. In DNA, the CDR3 is TGTGCCACCAGTGATTATAGGACAGGGGACTACAATGAGCAGTTCTTC. This sequence encodes CATSDYRTGDYNEQFF.

This chain connects TRBV7-2 to TRBJ2-5; perhaps TRBD1 as D (6 bases). V shed 3 bases and J shed 0 bases, with 8 bases lying between them. Germline lookup yields CDR1 SGHTA and CDR2 FQGNSA. This CDR3 comprises 14 residues. The CDR3 nucleotides read TGTGCCAGCAGCTTTGGGACAAACCAAGAGACCCAGTACTTC. Amino acids: CASSFGTNQETQYF.